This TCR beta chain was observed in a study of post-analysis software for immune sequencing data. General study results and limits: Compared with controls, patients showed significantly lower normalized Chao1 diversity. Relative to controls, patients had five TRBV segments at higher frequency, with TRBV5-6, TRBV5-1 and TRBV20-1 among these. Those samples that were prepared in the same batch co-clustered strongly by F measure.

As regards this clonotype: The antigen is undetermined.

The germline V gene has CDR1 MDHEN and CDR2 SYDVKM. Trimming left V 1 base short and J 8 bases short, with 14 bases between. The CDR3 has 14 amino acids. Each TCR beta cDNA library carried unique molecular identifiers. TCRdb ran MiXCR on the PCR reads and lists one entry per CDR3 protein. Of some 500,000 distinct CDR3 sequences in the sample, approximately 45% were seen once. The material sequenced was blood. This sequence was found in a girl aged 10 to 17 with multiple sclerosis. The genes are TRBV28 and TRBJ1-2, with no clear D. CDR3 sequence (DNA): TGTGCCAGCAGTTTATCTTTAGGAGGGCGAGGCTACACCTTC. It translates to CASSLSLGGRGYTF.